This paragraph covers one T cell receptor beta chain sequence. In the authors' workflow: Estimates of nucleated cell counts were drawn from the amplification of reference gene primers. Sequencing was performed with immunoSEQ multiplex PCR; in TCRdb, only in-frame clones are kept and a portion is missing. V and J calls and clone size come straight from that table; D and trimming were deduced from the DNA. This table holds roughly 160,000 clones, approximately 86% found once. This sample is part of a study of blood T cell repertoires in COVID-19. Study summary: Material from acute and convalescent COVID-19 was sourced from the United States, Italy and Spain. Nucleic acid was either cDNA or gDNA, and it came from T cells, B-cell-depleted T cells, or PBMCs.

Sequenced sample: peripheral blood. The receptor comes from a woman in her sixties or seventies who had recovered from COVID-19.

The CDR3 nucleotides read TGTGCCTCCCAGGACAGGGTAGGCGGCTACACCTTC. Translation gives CASQDRVGGYTF. This chain links TRBV30 with TRBJ1-2; 8 bases are shared with TRBD1. Germline V CDR1 and CDR2: GTSNPN, SVGIG (reference sequence). This CDR3 spans 12 amino acids. J gave up 8 bases and V 7 bases, and 9 bases lay outside the gene matches.